The clone carrying this TCR beta chain came up many times. This entry comes from a study of tumor-infiltrating lymphocytes in primary liver carcinoma. Co-extraction of RNA and DNA was performed on roughly 20-31 mg of unsorted bulk tissue. A primer matching the constant region was used to make TCR beta cDNA from approximately 0.55 ug of total RNA. For TCR beta, libraries were produced by three nested multiplex PCR rounds using slightly modified ARM-PCR. The first two PCR rounds used TRBV1-TRBV30 forward primers with a C-beta reverse primer, about 10 cycles each. Using its own MiXCR run on the multiplex PCR reads, TCRdb lists one record per CDR3 protein. Of approximately 110,000 distinct CDR3 sequences in the sample, 65% were seen once. After removal of 4 bases from V and 8 bases from J, the junction contained 1 base not matched to a gene. CDR3 length: 12 amino acids. Germline CDR1 reads MNHEY; CDR2 reads SVGAGI.

Sequencing was carried out using liver tumor tissue from sampling region 1. Specified subset: tumor region T1, superior pole. The chain joins TRBV6-5 to TRBJ2-1, with 8 nucleotides matching TRBD1. The sequence came from a woman aged 60 to 75 with primary liver carcinoma and hepatitis B virus infection. In DNA, the CDR3 is TGTGCCAGCAGTTTACAGGGGGATGAGCAGTTCTTC. Translated: CASSLQGDEQFF.